The 3 T cell receptor beta chains in this list originate from one sample, sequenced in a study of T-cell memory formation after mild COVID-19. MiXCR, run by TCRdb on the 5' RACE reads, gives a single entry per CDR3 protein. The table shows over 120,000 distinct CDR3 sequences, with under 30% occurring only once. The sample taken for sequencing was PBMCs or a T cell subset sorted from them (not recorded which). The receptor source for this set is an adult woman who had mild COVID-19 (a few samples of this study predate the infection). Cell type and time point are not known.

The CDR3 region has the DNA TGTGCCAGCAGCCTCGGAATTGGTCAGGGGGCTTGGGAGACCCAGTACTTC. Its translation is CASSLGIGQGAWETQYF. This chain joins TRBV14 and TRBJ2-5; 8 bases align to TRBD1. This CDR3 spans 17 amino acids. Germline CDR1 and CDR2: SGHDN and FVKESK. V was clipped by 4 bases and J by 5 bases; unmatched bases: 15.

This sequence joins TRBV2 and TRBJ1-1; D not certain. V was shortened by 3 bases and J by 6 bases, with 5 bases between the two germline ends. Germline CDR1 SNHLY, CDR2 FYNNEI. This CDR3 spans 11 amino acids. The CDR3 loop reads CASSDTPEAFF. CDR3 DNA sequence: TGTGCCAGCAGTGATACCCCTGAAGCTTTCTTT.

This clonotype was detected a few times. The CDR3 region has the DNA TGTGCCACCCGAGAGGACGCGGGACAGACCCAGTACTTC. Amino acids: CATREDAGQTQYF. This chain uses TRBV24-1 with TRBJ2-5; tentative D call: TRBD2 (6 bases). The CDR3 is 13 residues long. Germline CDR1 is KGHDR and CDR2 is SFDVKD. V was shortened by 9 bases and J by 6 bases, with 16 bases between the two germline ends.